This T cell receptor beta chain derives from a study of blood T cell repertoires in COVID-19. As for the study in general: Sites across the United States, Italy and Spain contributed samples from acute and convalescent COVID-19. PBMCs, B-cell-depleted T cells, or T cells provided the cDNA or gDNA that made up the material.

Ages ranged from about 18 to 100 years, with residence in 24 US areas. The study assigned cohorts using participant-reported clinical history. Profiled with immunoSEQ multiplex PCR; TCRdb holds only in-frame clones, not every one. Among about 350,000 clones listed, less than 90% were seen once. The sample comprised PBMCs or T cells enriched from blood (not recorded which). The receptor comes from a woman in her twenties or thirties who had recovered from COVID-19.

The CDR3 DNA sequence: TGTGCCAGCAGTGCACAGGGACACGGCCAGCCCCAGCATTTT. Amino acids: CASSAQGHGQPQHF. This sequence joins TRBV2 and TRBJ1-5; maybe TRBD1 (6 bases). The V end was cut by 4 bases, the J end by 7 bases, with 14 bases between. Germline CDR1 is SNHLY and CDR2 is FYNNEI. The CDR3 runs 14 residues.